Each of the 10 T cell receptor beta chains below was sequenced from the same sample in a study of blood T cell repertoires in COVID-19. Sequenced by immunoSEQ multiplex PCR; TCRdb stores in-frame clones only, minus some. The data show 150,000 to 190,000 clones, about 80% seen once. The sample taken for sequencing was peripheral blood. These receptors originate from a man in his sixties with acute or convalescent COVID-19.

This clone was counted once. The CDR3 sequence: CSDRTGEAGYTF. The CDR3 coding sequence is TGCAGCGACAGGACAGGGGAGGCGGGCTACACCTTC. V gene TRBV29-1 combines with J gene TRBJ1-2; the match to TRBD1 covers 9 bases. CDR1 and CDR2 from the germline V gene are SQVTM and ANQGSEA. This CDR3 spans 12 amino acids. V lost 7 bases, J lost 8 bases, and 8 bases stayed unmatched.

V usage is TRBV21-1 and J usage is TRBJ2-6; TRBD1 is the table's D call and was not checked against the DNA. TRBV21-1 constitutes a pseudogene. The CDR3 spans 19 residues. The CDR3 DNA follows: TGTGCCAGCAGCAAAGCGGTGGCCGATTCCTTCGTAGGGGCCAACGTCCTGACTTTC. Residues: CASSKAVADSFVGANVLTF.

The table lists this clone with a few counts. The genes are TRBV13 and TRBJ1-1, with TRBD1 matching over 7 bases. The CDR3 is 15 residues long. Germline V gives CDR1 PRHDT, CDR2 FYEKMQ (reference sequence). The J segment lost 4 bases and the V segment lost 4 bases, leaving 9 bases of the junction unmatched. The CDR3, as DNA: TGTGCCAGCAGCTCGAGGGGGCGCTTGGGCACTGAAGCTTTCTTT. Its translation: CASSSRGRLGTEAFF.

V gene TRBV2 combines with J gene TRBJ2-3; 12 nucleotides align to TRBD2. CDR1 and CDR2 (germline): SNHLY, FYNNEI. After removal of 3 bases from V and 11 bases from J, the junction contained 9 bases not matched to a gene. The length of the CDR3 is 15 residues. CDR3 sequence: CASSELTSGSRRQYF. The CDR3 nucleotides are TGTGCCAGCAGTGAGCTGACTAGCGGGAGTAGAAGGCAGTATTTT.

This rearrangement joins TRBV28 to TRBJ2-2, with D possibly TRBD1 on 5 matching bases. Germline V lookup: CDR1 MDHEN, CDR2 SYDVKM. CDR3 length equals 13 residues. Trimming removed 5 bases from V and 5 bases from J, with 9 bases in between. The CDR3 loop is CASSIYRTGELFF. CDR3 DNA: TGTGCCAGCAGTATCTACAGGACCGGGGAGCTGTTTTTT.

The CDR3 region has the DNA TGTGCCAGCAGCCAAGATCTCAGAAGGAACACTGAAGCTTTCTTT. Translated: CASSQDLRRNTEAFF. The chain joins TRBV4-2 to TRBJ1-1, with D unclear. Germline lookup yields CDR1 LGHNA and CDR2 YNFKEQ. There are 15 residues in the CDR3. V was shortened by 0 bases and J by 1 base, with 9 bases between the two germline ends.

The J gene is TRBJ2-7, the V gene TRBV30; D is possibly TRBD2 (6 bases). V was clipped by 2 bases and J by 7 bases, with 18 bases between them. The CDR3 consists of 14 residues. Germline V gene lookup returns CDR1 GTSNPN and CDR2 SVGIG (reference sequence). As DNA, the CDR3 is TGTGCCTGGAGTTCGAATAGCGGTCTTTGGGAGCAGTACTTC. Encoded protein: CAWSSNSGLWEQYF.

V is TRBV9 and J is TRBJ2-3; 7 bases align to TRBD2. V trimming: 2 bases; J trimming: 0 bases; junction bases outside the gene matches: 6. This CDR3 spans 16 amino acids. The germline V gene has CDR1 SGDLS and CDR2 YYNGEE. As DNA, the CDR3 is TGTGCCAGCAGCGTCTCAGCGGGGTTAAGCACAGATACGCAGTATTTT. It translates to CASSVSAGLSTDTQYF.

V gene TRBV12-5 combines with J gene TRBJ2-7; 11 bases are a match to TRBD1. CDR3 length: 13 amino acids. J was trimmed by 7 bases and V by 4 bases; bases with no gene match: 3. Per germline, CDR1 LGHNT and CDR2 FRNRAP. The CDR3 bases are TGTGCTAGTGGTTCCGGGACAGGGGGGGAGCAGTACTTC. It yields the protein CASGSGTGGEQYF.

The chain employs TRBV10-3 and TRBJ2-2, with 16 bases identical to TRBD2. V gave up 11 bases and J gave up 4 bases; unmatched junction bases: 10. The germline gives CDR1 ENHRY, CDR2 SYGVKD. This CDR3 is 17 amino acids long. The CDR3 here is CAASGTSGRVGTGELFF. The CDR3, as DNA: TGTGCCGCCTCCGGGACTAGCGGGAGGGTGGGCACCGGGGAGCTGTTTTTT.